This entry features one TCR beta chain sequence. Germline CDR1 reads SGDLS; CDR2 reads YYNGEE. The CDR3 consists of 20 residues. J lost 0 bases, V lost 3 bases, and 16 bases had no gene match. This specimen belongs to a study of T cell changes during pregnancy in multiple sclerosis. The method was immunoSEQ multiplex PCR; TCRdb's version includes in-frame clones alone and lacks a portion of them. The table has roughly 40,000 clones, 90% seen once; the top ten hold approximately 0.49%. This TCR was recovered from a female donor in good health, enrolled as a control in a pregnancy study. This material consisted of CD4+ T cells from peripheral blood mononuclear cells, taken in the first trimester of pregnancy. The chain links TRBV9 to TRBJ2-3; TRBD2 agrees at 10 bases. The chain's CDR3 is CASSANPAGGPSTSTDTQYF. CDR3 DNA: TGTGCCAGCAGCGCGAACCCAGCGGGGGGGCCGTCAACTAGCACAGATACGCAGTATTTT.